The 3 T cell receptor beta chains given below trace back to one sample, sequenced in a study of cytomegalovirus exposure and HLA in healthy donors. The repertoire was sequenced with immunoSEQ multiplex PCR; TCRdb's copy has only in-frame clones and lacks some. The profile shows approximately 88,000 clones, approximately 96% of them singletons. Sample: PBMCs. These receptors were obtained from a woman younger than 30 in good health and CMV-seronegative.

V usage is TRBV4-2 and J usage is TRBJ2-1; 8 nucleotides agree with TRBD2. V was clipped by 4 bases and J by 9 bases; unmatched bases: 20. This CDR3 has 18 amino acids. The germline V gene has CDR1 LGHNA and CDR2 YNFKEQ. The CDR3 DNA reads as TGTGCCAGCAGCCCGAGGGAAGTCGGGAGGGCTAAATCCGGTGAGCAGTTCTTC. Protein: CASSPREVGRAKSGEQFF.

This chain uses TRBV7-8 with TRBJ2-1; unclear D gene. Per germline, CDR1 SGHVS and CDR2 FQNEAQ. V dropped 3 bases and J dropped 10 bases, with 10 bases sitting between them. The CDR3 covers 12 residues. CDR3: CASSLVEEEQFF. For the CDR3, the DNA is TGTGCCAGCAGCTTGGTTGAGGAGGAGCAGTTCTTC.

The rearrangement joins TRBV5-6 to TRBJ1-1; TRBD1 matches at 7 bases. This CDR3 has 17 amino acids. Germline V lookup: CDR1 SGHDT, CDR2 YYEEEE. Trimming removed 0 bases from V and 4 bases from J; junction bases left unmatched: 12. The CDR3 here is CASSLVEGGKVSTEAFF. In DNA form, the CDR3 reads TGTGCCAGCAGCTTGGTTGAAGGGGGCAAGGTGAGCACTGAAGCTTTCTTT.